This T cell receptor beta chain appears in the sequencing data of a study of T cells in Graves' hyperthyroidism and ophthalmopathy. The CDR3 is made up of 13 amino acids. The V gene's germline CDR1 is SEHNR and CDR2 FQNEAQ (reference sequence). The V end lost 1 base, the J end lost 6 bases, and 9 bases lay between the germline ends. RNA transcripts were the template for amplifying TCR beta CDR3 regions. The TCR CDR3 was amplified in a first-round RT-PCR using the HTBI primer set. TCRdb redid the calling of the multiplex PCR reads with MiXCR, one entry per CDR3 protein. The sample has about 570,000 distinct CDR3 sequences, 46% seen once.

The chain uses TRBV7-9 and TRBJ1-1; D ambiguous. Sequenced input: peripheral blood or thyroid tissue (not recorded which). The sequence derives from an adult woman with Graves' disease, either hyperthyroidism or ophthalmopathy (not recorded which). In DNA, the CDR3 is TGTGCCAGCAGCTTAGGGGGAGACTCTGAAGCTTTCTTT. Its protein product is CASSLGGDSEAFF.